One and the same sample provided the 19 T cell receptor beta chains below, sequenced in a study of T cell clonality in common variable immunodeficiency. Sequenced by immunoSEQ multiplex PCR; TCRdb stores in-frame clones only, minus some. The sample counts some 38,000 clones, none seen once; the ten largest own around 3%. The sample was peripheral blood mononuclear cells. Source of these receptors: a person aged 18 to 75 in good health.

This clone showed up many times. The read is 3 residues too short to cover the CDR3 end, so that end is filled in from the germline J gene. This sequence joins TRBV5-6 and TRBJ2-7, with D possibly TRBD2 on 6 matching bases. Trimming removed 0 bases from V and 5 bases from J, with 9 bases in between. The CDR3 length is 13 residues. The germline gives CDR1 SGHDT, CDR2 YYEEEE. The CDR3 region is CASSLGGKNEQYF. Incomplete CDR3 DNA: TGTGCCAGCAGCTTGGGCGGGAAAAACGAG.

This clone was seen ten or more times. The sequenced fragment ends 3 residues before the CDR3 boundary, so the rest is inferred from the germline J gene. This chain joins TRBV19 and TRBJ1-6; a possible D gene is TRBD1 (6 bases). V was pared by 4 bases and J by 7 bases, with 11 bases between. CDR3 length equals 14 residues. CDR1 and CDR2 from the germline V gene are LNHDA and SQIVND (reference sequence). Incomplete CDR3 DNA: TGTGCCAGTAGTAAGGACAGAACCAATTCACCC. It specifies CASSKDRTNSP. The entire CDR3 sequence reads CASSKDRTNSPLHF. The full variable domain, completed using reference TRBV19 and TRBJ1-6, is DGGITQSPKYLFRKEGQNVTLSCEQNLNHDAMYWYRQDPGQGLRLIYYSQIVNDFQKGDIAEGYSVSREKKESFPLTVTSAQKNPTAFYLCASSKDRTNSPLHFGNGTRLTVT.

The sample holds many counts of this clone. The CDR3 is cut off 3 residues early in the read; its end comes from the germline J gene. The gene calls are TRBV19 and TRBJ2-4, with 12 positions matching TRBD2. V was clipped by 5 bases and J by 3 bases; unmatched bases: 5. The CDR3 contains 16 residues. Germline assignment: CDR1 LNHDA and CDR2 SQIVND (reference sequence). CDR3 sequence: CASSSRLAGDKNIQYF. The CDR3 DNA, read in part, is TGTGCCAGTAGTTCGCGACTAGCGGGGGACAAAAACATT.

At least ten counts were recorded for this clone. The read finishes 3 residues shy of the CDR3 end, and the germline J gene is used to complete it. The rearrangement links TRBV7-2 to TRBJ2-3; D remains ambiguous. The length of the CDR3 is 11 residues. The germline V gene has CDR1 SGHTA and CDR2 FQGNSA. Trimming removed 7 bases at V and 2 bases at J, with 4 bases between. This CDR3 is CASTNTDTQYF. The covered CDR3 bases are TGTGCCAGCACCAACACAGATACG.

Many counts were recorded for this clone. CDR3: CASSLEGMRQQPQHF. The part of the CDR3 DNA that was read is TGCGCCAGCAGCTTGGAGGGGATGAGACAGCAGCCC. The chain combines TRBV5-1 with TRBJ1-5; D is perhaps TRBD1 (5 bases). The read terminates 3 residues ahead of where the CDR3 ends, so the germline J gene completes it. Trimming cost V 0 bases and J 7 bases, with 14 bases left between them. Germline V gene data show CDR1 as SGHRS and CDR2 as YFSETQ. This CDR3 has 15 residues.

This clone showed up many times. The read is 3 residues too short to cover the CDR3 end, so that end is filled in from the germline J gene. V gene TRBV28 combines with J gene TRBJ2-2; D is perhaps TRBD1 (5 bases). This CDR3 contains 15 residues. Trimming shortened V by 8 bases and J by 0 bases, and 13 bases separated the two germline ends. Germline CDR1 MDHEN, CDR2 SYDVKM. The CDR3 protein is CASVWGPANTGELFF. Incomplete CDR3 DNA: TGTGCCAGCGTCTGGGGCCCTGCGAACACCGGGGAG.

This clone was seen many times. The read ends 3 residues shy of where the CDR3 ends; the end is completed using the germline J gene. The chain combines TRBV14 with TRBJ1-1; D is unresolved. Germline V gene sequence: CDR1 SGHDN, CDR2 FVKESK. The CDR3 has 14 amino acids. V shed 1 base and J shed 5 bases, with 11 bases lying between them. The CDR3 sequence: CASSQVSTRTEAFF. The CDR3 bases that were read are TGTGCCAGCAGCCAAGTTTCTACGCGGACTGAA.

This clone has ten or more counts. The CDR3 extends 3 residues past the end of the read, so its final part is completed from the germline J gene. The rearrangement links TRBV5-4 to TRBJ1-1; D possibly corresponds to TRBD1 (5 bases). Trimming cost V 4 bases and J 1 base, with 8 bases left between them. In germline, CDR1 is SGHNT, CDR2 YYREEE (reference sequence). The CDR3 spans 13 residues. The CDR3 sequence is CASSAGQNTEAFF. Incomplete CDR3 DNA: TGTGCCAGCAGCGCCGGACAGAACACTGAA.

At least ten counts were recorded for this clone. The sequence runs out 3 residues before the end of the CDR3; the remainder is reconstructed from the germline J gene. The gene calls are TRBV10-2 and TRBJ2-3; TRBD1 matches at 9 bases. The germline V gene has CDR1 WSHSY and CDR2 SAAADI. The CDR3 extends over 16 amino acids. V was pared by 6 bases and J by 3 bases, with 10 bases of the junction left unmatched. Here the CDR3 reads CASRKQGAFKTDTQYF. CDR3 DNA (partial): TGCGCCAGCAGAAAACAGGGGGCGTTTAAAACAGATACG.

This clone was counted ten times or more. The read terminates 3 residues before the CDR3 end, so the remaining end is supplied by the germline J gene. The rearrangement joins TRBV20-1 to TRBJ2-4; 7 nucleotides agree with TRBD1. Per the germline V gene, CDR1 is DFQATT and CDR2 is SNEGSKA (reference sequence). Trimming took 5 bases from V and 0 from J; bases not matched to a gene: 7. The CDR3 is 15 amino acids. The CDR3 bases that were read are TGCAGTGCTCACCGACAGGGACAAGCCAAAAACATT. Its translation is CSAHRQGQAKNI. The CDR3, in full, reads CSAHRQGQAKNIQYF.

This clone occurred many times. The CDR3 goes on 3 residues after the read ends, and that part is filled in from the germline J gene. V is TRBV5-5 and J is TRBJ1-4, with D possibly being TRBD1 (5 bases). The V gene's germline CDR1 is SGHKS and CDR2 YYEKEE (reference sequence). This CDR3 has 15 amino acids. The V end was cut by 4 bases, the J end by 6 bases, with 16 bases between. The sequenced CDR3 bases are TGTGCCAGCAGCCGGGGGACCGGGTCCCATGAAAAA. This encodes CASSRGTGSHEK. The complete CDR3 protein is CASSRGTGSHEKLFF.

This clone was observed many times. Read coverage stops 3 residues before the CDR3 terminus; the germline J gene supplies the remainder. This sequence joins TRBV12-3 or TRBV12-4 and TRBJ2-1, with 10 bases matching TRBD1. CDR3 length: 14 residues. The V and J ends lost 5 bases and 7 bases, in that order; junction bases with no gene match: 5. The CDR3 here is CASSTRQGANEQFF. The part of the CDR3 DNA that was read is TGTGCCAGCAGTACCAGACAGGGGGCTAATGAG.

This clone was counted ten times or more. From the germline J gene comes the end of the CDR3, since the read stops 3 residues before it. The chain couples TRBV5-6 to TRBJ2-4, with D tentatively TRBD1 (6 bases). Trimming removed 1 base from V and 3 bases from J, with 11 bases in between. Germline values: CDR1 SGHDT, CDR2 YYEEEE. This CDR3 region has 15 residues. The CDR3 loop is CASSLWSGHKNIQYF. CDR3 DNA (partial): TGTGCCAGCAGCTTGTGGTCGGGACACAAAAACATT.

This clone was detected ten times or more. The read ends 3 residues early relative to the CDR3; the germline J gene fills the gap. The rearrangement uses TRBV2 and TRBJ2-1, with TRBD1 matching 9 bases. This CDR3 has 15 residues. Germline CDR1 SNHLY, CDR2 FYNNEI. Trimming removed 5 bases from V and 4 bases from J; junction bases left unmatched: 6. CDR3 amino acids: CASSSDRGKYNEQFF. The covered CDR3 bases are TGTGCCAGCAGTTCCGACAGGGGGAAATACAATGAG.

In this sample, this clone turned up many times. The sequenced fragment ends 3 residues before the CDR3 boundary, so the rest is inferred from the germline J gene. J is TRBJ2-3 and V is TRBV4-1; the match to TRBD2 covers 10 bases. This CDR3 has 16 residues. The germline CDR1 and CDR2 sequences are MGHRA and YSYEKL. Trimming removed 0 bases from V and 5 bases from J; junction bases left unmatched: 5. The chain's CDR3 is CASSQDLAGVIDTQYF. The CDR3 DNA, read in part, is TGCGCCAGCAGCCAAGACCTAGCGGGAGTTATAGATACG.

A word on this clone: Read sequence stops 3 residues before the CDR3 end, and the germline J gene provides the missing end. The V call is TRBV30, the J call TRBJ1-2; D might be TRBD1 (6 bases). Germline CDR1 is GTSNPN and CDR2 is SVGIG (reference sequence). The CDR3 totals 14 residues. The CDR3 is CAWIPGDKVTDYTF. The DNA read from the CDR3 is TGTGCCTGGATTCCAGGGGACAAGGTCACTGAC.

This clone was detected ten times or more. The read ends 3 residues shy of where the CDR3 ends; the end is completed using the germline J gene. The chain has TRBV2 and TRBJ2-7; D gene uncertain. This CDR3 is 13 amino acids long. The V gene lost 7 bases and the J gene lost 4 bases, with 14 bases spanning the gap. CDR1 SNHLY and CDR2 FYNNEI come from the germline V gene. CDR3 sequence: CASKQTSGYEQYF. CDR3 bases read: TGTGCCAGCAAGCAGACTTCTGGGTACGAG.

This clone has at least ten counts. The read terminates 3 residues before the CDR3 end, so the remaining end is supplied by the germline J gene. V and J are TRBV7-7 and TRBJ2-3; D call uncertain. V gave up 5 bases and J gave up 2 bases, with 11 bases separating them. The germline CDR1 and CDR2 sequences are SSHAT and FNYEAQ (reference sequence). This CDR3 region has 14 residues. The CDR3 sequence is CASSLSSTTDTQYF. The CDR3 bases that were read are TGTGCCAGCAGCCTTAGTAGTACCACAGATACG. Full variable domain (remainder filled in from reference TRBV7-7 and TRBJ2-3): GAGVSQSPRYKVTKRGQDVTLRCDPISSHATLYWYQQALGQGPEFLTYFNYEAQPDKSGLPSDRFSAERPEGSISTLTIQRTEQRDSAMYRCASSLSSTTDTQYFGPGTRLTVL.

As for this clone: With the read ending 3 residues before the CDR3 end, the germline J gene is used to fill in that end. V gene TRBV19 combines with J gene TRBJ1-1, with 7 bases fitting TRBD1. CDR1 and CDR2 (germline): LNHDA, SQIVND (reference sequence). This CDR3 is built from 15 residues. The CDR3 DNA, read in part, is TGTGCCAGTAGTTACAGGGGAGAGGCTGAGGGTAGA. It codes for CASSYRGEAEGR. The whole CDR3 protein is CASSYRGEAEGRAFF.